This T cell receptor beta chain was captured in a study of T-cell reconstitution after alpha-beta-depleted transplantation in children. TCRbeta library construction was performed incorporating unique molecular identifiers. TCRdb itself ran the PCR reads through MiXCR, one entry per CDR3 protein. The table shows over 400,000 distinct CDR3 sequences, with approximately 13% occurring only once. CDR1 is SEHNR and CDR2 is FQNEAQ in the germline V gene (reference sequence). The V gene lost 6 bases and the J gene lost 4 bases, with 15 bases spanning the gap. The CDR3 is 14 amino acids. Sequencing used PBMCs from the stem cell graft donor, obtained from the stem cell graft. The clonotype originates from a human donor who donated a stem cell graft to a child with combined immunodeficiency. The chain uses TRBV7-9 and TRBJ1-1, with D possibly TRBD1 on 6 matching bases. This CDR3 is CASRYTGSLTEAFF. The DNA of the CDR3 is TGTGCCAGCAGGTATACAGGGAGTCTCACTGAAGCTTTCTTT.